The clone carrying this T cell receptor (beta chain) came up many times. TCRdb reprocessed the 5' RACE reads via MiXCR and lists one record per CDR3 protein. This table has about 50,000 distinct CDR3 sequences, approximately 8.5% appearing once. This entry is derived from a study of early T cells in non-severe SARS-CoV-2 infection. This receptor was taken from an adult who was a healthcare worker with PCR-confirmed SARS-CoV-2 infection or an uninfected control (not recorded which). Material: whole blood.

Written as DNA, the CDR3 is TGTGCCAGCAGCCCGACGGTACAAGAGACCCAGTACTTC. This encodes CASSPTVQETQYF. The chain couples TRBV3-1 to TRBJ2-5, with unresolved D. Germline values: CDR1 LGHDT, CDR2 YNNKEL (reference sequence). This CDR3 spans 13 amino acids. The V and J ends lost 4 bases and 2 bases respectively, with 8 bases between them.